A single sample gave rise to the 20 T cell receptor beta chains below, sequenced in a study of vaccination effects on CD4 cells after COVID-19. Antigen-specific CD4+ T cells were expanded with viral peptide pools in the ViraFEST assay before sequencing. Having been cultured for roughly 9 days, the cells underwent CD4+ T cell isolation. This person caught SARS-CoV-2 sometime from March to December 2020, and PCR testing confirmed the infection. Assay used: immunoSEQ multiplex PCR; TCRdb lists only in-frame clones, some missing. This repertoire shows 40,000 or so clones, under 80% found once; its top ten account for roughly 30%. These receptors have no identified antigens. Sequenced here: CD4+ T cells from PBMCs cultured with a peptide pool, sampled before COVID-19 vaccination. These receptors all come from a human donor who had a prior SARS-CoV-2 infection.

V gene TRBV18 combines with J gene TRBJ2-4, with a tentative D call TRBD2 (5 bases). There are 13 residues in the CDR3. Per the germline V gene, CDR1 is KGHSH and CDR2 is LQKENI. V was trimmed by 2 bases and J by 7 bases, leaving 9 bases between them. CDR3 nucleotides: TGTGCCAGCTCACCAATAGGGAGTAACATTCAGTACTTC. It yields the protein CASSPIGSNIQYF.

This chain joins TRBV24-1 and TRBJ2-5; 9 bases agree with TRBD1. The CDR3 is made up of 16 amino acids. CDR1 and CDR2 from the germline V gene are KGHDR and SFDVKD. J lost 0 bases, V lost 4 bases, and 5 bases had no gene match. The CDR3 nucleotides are TGTGCCACCAGTGACATGACAGGGGGGGACCAAGAGACCCAGTACTTC. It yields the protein CATSDMTGGDQETQYF.

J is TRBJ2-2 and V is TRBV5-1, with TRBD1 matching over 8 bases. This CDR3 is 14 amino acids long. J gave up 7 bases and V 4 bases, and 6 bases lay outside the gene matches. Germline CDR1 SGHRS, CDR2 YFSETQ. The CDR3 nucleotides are TGCGCCAGCAGCGAAAACGGACAGGGCGGGGAGCTGTTTTTT. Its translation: CASSENGQGGELFF.

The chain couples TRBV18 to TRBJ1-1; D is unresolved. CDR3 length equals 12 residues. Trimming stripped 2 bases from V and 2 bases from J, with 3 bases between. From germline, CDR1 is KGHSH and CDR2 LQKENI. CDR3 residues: CASSPSNTEAFF. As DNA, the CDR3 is TGTGCCAGCTCACCATCAAACACTGAAGCTTTCTTT.

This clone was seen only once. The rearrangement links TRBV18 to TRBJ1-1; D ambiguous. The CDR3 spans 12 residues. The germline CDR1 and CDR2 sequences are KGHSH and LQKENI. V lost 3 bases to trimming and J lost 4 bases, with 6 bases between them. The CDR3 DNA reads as TGTGCCAGCTCACCGGGTCGCACTGAAGCTTTCTTT. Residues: CASSPGRTEAFF.

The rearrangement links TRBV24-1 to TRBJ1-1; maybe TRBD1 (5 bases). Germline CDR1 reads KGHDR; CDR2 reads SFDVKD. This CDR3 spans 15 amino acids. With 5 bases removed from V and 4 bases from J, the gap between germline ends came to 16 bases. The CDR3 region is CATSGAGASSTEAFF. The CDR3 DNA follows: TGTGCCACCAGTGGTGCCGGGGCCTCAAGCACTGAAGCTTTCTTT.

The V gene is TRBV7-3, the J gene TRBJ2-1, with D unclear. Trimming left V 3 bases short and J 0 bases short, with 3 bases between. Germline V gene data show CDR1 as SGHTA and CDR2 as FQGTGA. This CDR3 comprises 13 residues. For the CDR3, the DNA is TGTGCCAGCAGCTTGGACTCCTACAATGAGCAGTTCTTC. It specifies CASSLDSYNEQFF.

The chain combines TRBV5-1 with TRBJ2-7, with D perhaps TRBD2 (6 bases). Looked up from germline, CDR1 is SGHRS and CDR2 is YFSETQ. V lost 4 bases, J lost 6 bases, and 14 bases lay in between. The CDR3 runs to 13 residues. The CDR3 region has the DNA TGCGCCAGCAGCACCGCTAGCGAGGTCGAGCAGTACTTC. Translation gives CASSTASEVEQYF.

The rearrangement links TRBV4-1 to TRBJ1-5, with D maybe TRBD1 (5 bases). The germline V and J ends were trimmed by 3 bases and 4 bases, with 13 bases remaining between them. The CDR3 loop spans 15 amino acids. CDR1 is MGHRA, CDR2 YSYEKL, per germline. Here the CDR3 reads CASSQGLGANQPQHF. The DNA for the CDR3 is TGCGCCAGCAGCCAGGGTCTAGGGGCTAATCAGCCCCAGCATTTT.

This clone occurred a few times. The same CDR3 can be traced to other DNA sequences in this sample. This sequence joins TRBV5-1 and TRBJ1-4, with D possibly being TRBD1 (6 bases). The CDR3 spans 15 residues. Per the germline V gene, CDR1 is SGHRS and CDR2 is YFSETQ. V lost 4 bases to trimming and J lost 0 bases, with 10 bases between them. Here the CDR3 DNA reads TGCGCCAGCAGCCCGGAGGGGGCAACTAATGAAAAACTGTTTTTT. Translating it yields CASSPEGATNEKLFF.

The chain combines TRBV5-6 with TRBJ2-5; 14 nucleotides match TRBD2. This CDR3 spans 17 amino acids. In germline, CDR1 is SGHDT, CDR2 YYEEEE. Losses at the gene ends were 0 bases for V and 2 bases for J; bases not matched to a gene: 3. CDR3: CASSLDRTSGGQETQYF. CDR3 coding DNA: TGTGCCAGCAGCTTGGACCGGACTAGCGGGGGGCAAGAGACCCAGTACTTC. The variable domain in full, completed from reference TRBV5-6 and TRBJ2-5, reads DAGVTQSPTHLIKTRGQQVTLRCSPKSGHDTVSWYQQALGQGPQFIFQYYEEEERQRGNFPDRFSGHQFPNYSSELNVNALLLGDSALYLCASSLDRTSGGQETQYFGPGTRLLVL.

The CDR3 here is CASSLRTSSLPPTDTQYF. DNA for the CDR3: TGTGCCAGCAGTTTACGGACTAGCTCCCTCCCGCCCACAGATACGCAGTATTTT. The rearrangement uses TRBV28 and TRBJ2-3; 8 bases line up with TRBD2. Germline-derived CDR1 and CDR2 are MDHEN and SYDVKM. V shed 2 bases and J 2 bases; nucleotides not matched to a gene: 12. The CDR3 is 18 amino acids.

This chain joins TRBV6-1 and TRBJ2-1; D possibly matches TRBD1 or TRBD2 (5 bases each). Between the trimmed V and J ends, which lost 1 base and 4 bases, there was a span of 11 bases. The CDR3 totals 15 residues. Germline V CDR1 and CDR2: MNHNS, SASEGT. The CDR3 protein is CASSEEGGGYNEQFF. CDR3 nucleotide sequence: TGTGCCAGCAGTGAAGAGGGTGGGGGATACAATGAGCAGTTCTTC.

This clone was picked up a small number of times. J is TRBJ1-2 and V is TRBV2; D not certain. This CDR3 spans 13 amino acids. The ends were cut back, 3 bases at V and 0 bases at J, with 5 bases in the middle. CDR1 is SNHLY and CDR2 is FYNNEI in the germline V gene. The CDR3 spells CASSDEANYGYTF. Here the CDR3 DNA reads TGTGCCAGCAGTGATGAGGCTAACTATGGCTACACCTTC.

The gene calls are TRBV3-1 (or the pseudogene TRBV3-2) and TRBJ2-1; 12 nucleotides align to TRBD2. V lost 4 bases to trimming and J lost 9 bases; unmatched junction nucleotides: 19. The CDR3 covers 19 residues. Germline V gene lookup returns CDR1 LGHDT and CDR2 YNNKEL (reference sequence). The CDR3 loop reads CASSLGLGLLAGGRGEQFF. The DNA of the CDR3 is TGTGCCAGCAGCCTCGGTTTGGGTTTACTAGCGGGAGGAAGGGGTGAGCAGTTCTTC.

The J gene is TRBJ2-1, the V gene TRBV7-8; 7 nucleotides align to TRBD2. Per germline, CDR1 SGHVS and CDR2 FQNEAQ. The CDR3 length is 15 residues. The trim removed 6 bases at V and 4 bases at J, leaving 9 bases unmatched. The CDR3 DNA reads TGTGCCAGCAGTATTCTAGCGGCATCATACAATGAGCAGTTCTTC. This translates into CASSILAASYNEQFF.

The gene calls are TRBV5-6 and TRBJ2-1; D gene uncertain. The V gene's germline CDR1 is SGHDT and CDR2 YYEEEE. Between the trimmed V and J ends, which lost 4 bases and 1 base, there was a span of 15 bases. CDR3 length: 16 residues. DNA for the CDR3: TGTGCCAGCAGCCCTGACTTGTCGAGGTCCTACAATGAGCAGTTCTTC. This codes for CASSPDLSRSYNEQFF.

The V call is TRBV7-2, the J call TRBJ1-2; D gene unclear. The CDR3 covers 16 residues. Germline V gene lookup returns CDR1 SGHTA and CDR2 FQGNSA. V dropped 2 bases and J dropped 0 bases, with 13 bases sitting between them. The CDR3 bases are TGTGCCAGCAGCTTAATGCCGCGGGGAGCTAACTATGGCTACACCTTC. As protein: CASSLMPRGANYGYTF.

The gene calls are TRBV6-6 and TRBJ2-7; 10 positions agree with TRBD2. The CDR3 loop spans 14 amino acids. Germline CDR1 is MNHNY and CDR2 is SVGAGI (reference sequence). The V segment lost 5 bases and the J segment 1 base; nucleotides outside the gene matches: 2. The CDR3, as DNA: TGTGCCAGCAGTGAGCGGGGGGGGTCCTACGAGCAGTACTTC. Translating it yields CASSERGGSYEQYF.

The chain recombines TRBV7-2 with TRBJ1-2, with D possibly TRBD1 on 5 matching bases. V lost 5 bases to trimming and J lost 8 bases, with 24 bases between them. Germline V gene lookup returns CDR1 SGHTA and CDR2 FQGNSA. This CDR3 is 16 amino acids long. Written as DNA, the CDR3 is TGTGCCAGCAGCGCAGCGGGCGGGGGGGGTACGGGCGGCTACACCTTC. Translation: CASSAAGGGGTGGYTF.